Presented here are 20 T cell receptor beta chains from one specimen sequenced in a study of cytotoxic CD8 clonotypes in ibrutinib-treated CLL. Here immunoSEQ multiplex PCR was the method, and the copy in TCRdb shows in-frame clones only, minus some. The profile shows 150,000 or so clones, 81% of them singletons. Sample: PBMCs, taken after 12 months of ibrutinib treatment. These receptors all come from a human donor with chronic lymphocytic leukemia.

CDR3 coding DNA: TGTGCCAGCAGCTTAGATGAACGATCCTACGAGCAGTACTTC. It codes for CASSLDERSYEQYF. The chain recombines TRBV11-3 with TRBJ2-7; D is unresolved. Trimming took 0 bases from V and 1 from J, leaving 7 bases between them. Germline V gene sequence: CDR1 SGHNT, CDR2 YENEEA. CDR3 length: 14 residues.

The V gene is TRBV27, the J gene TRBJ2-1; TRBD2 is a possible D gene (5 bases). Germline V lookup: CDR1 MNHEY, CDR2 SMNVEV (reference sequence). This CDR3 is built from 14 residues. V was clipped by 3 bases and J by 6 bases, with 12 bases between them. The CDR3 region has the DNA TGTGCCAGCAGTTTGAACGGGAAAGGCAATGAGCAGTTCTTC. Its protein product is CASSLNGKGNEQFF.

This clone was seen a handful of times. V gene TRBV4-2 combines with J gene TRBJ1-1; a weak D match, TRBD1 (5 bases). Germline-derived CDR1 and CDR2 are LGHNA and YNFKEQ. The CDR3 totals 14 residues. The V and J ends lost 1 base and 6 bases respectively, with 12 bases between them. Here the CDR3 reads CASSQVGQGSEAFF. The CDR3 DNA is TGTGCCAGCAGCCAAGTGGGTCAGGGATCTGAAGCTTTCTTT.

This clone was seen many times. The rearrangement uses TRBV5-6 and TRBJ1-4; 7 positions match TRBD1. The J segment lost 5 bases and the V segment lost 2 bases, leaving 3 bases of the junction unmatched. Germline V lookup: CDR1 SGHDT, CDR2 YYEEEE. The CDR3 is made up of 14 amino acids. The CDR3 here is CASSFRDSNEKLFF. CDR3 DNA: TGTGCCAGCAGCTTCCGGGACAGCAATGAAAAACTGTTTTTT. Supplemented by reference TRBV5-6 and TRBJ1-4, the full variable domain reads DAGVTQSPTHLIKTRGQQVTLRCSPKSGHDTVSWYQQALGQGPQFIFQYYEEEERQRGNFPDRFSGHQFPNYSSELNVNALLLGDSALYLCASSFRDSNEKLFFGSGTQLSVL.

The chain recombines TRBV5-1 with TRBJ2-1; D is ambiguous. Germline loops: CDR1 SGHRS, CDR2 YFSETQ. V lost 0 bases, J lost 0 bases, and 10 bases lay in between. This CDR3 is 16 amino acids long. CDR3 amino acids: CASSLAPSSSYNEQFF. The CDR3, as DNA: TGCGCCAGCAGCTTGGCACCCTCTAGCTCCTACAATGAGCAGTTCTTC.

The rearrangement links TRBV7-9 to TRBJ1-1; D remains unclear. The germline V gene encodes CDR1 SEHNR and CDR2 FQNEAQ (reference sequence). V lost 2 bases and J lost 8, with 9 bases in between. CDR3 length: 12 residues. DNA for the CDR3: TGTGCCAGCAGCTTACTGACCCAAGAAGCTTTCTTT. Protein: CASSLLTQEAFF.

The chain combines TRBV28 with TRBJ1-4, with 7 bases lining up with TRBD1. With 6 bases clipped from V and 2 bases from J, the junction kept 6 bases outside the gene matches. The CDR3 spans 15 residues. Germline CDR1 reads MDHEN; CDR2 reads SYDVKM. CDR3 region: CASRLTGVTNEKLFF. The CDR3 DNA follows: TGTGCCAGCAGATTAACAGGGGTCACTAATGAAAAACTGTTTTTT.

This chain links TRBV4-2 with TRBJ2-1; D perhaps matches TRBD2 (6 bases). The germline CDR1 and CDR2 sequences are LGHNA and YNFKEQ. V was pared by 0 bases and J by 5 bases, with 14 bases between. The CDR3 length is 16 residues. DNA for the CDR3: TGTGCCAGCAGCCAAGAGGCTCTCTCGGGGGACAATGAGCAGTTCTTC. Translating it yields CASSQEALSGDNEQFF.

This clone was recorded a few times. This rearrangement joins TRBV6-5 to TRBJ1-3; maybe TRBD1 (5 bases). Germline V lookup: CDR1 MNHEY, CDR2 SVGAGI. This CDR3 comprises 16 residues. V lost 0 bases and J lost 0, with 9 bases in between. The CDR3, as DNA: TGTGCCAGCAGTTACTCGAGACAGCTCTCTGGAAACACCATATATTTT. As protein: CASSYSRQLSGNTIYF.

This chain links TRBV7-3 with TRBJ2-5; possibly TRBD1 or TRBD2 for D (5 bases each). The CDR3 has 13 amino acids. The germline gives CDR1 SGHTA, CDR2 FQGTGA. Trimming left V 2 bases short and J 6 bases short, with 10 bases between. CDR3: CASSLGTTQTQYF. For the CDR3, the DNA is TGTGCCAGCAGCTTAGGGACCACGCAGACCCAGTACTTC.

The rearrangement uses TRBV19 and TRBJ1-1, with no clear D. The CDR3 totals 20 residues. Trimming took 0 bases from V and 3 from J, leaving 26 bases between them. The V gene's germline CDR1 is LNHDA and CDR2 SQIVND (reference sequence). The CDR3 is CASSIERGGVWGSQDTEAFF. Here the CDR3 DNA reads TGTGCCAGTAGTATAGAGCGAGGTGGAGTGTGGGGTTCGCAGGACACTGAAGCTTTCTTT.

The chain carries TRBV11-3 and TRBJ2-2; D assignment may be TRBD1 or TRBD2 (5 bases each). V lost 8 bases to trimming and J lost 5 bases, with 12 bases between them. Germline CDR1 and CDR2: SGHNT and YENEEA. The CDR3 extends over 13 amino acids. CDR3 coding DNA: TGTGCCAGCGCCTCGGGGCGGACCGGGGAGCTGTTTTTT. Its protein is CASASGRTGELFF.

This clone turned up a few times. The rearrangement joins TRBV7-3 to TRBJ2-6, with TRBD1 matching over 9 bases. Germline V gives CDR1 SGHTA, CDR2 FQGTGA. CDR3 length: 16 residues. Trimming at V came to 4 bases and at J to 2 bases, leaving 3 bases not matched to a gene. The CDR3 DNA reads TGTGCCAGCAGCTGGGACAGGGCGGCTGGGGCCAACGTCCTGACTTTC. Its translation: CASSWDRAAGANVLTF.

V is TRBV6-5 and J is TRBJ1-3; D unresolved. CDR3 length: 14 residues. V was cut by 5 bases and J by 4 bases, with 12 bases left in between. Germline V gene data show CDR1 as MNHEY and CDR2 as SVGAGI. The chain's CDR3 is CASSTYGWGNTIYF. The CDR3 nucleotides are TGTGCCAGCAGTACTTATGGGTGGGGAAACACCATATATTTT.

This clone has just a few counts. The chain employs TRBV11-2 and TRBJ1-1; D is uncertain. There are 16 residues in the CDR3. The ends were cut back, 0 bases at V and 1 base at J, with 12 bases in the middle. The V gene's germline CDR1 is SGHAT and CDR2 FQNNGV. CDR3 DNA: TGTGCCAGCAGCTTAGAGTTTGGGCGGGCGAACACTGAAGCTTTCTTT. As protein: CASSLEFGRANTEAFF.

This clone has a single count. For the CDR3, the DNA is TGTGCCAGCAAGCATAGCAGGGTCTCTGGAAACACCATATATTTT. This codes for CASKHSRVSGNTIYF. The gene calls are TRBV28 and TRBJ1-3; D may be TRBD1 (5 bases). Deletions cut 7 bases from V and 0 bases from J, with 13 bases between. The CDR3 runs 15 residues. Germline V lookup: CDR1 MDHEN, CDR2 SYDVKM.

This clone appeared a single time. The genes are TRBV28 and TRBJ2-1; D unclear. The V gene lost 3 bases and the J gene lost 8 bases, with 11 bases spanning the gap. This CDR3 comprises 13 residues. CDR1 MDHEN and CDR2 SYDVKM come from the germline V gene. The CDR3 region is CASSLIRVDEQFF. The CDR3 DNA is TGTGCCAGCAGTTTGATTCGAGTAGATGAGCAGTTCTTC.

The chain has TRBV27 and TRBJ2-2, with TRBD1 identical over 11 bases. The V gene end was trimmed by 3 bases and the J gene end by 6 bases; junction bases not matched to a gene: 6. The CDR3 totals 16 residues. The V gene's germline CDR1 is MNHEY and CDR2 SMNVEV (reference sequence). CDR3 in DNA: TGTGCCAGCAGTTTCCAGGACAGGGGGCGCGCCGGGGAGCTGTTTTTT. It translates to CASSFQDRGRAGELFF.

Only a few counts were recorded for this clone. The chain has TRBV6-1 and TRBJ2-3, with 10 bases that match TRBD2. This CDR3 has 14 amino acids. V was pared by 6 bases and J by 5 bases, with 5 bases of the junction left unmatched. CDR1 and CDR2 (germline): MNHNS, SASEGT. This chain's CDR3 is CASRPSGSVDTQYF. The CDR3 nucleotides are TGTGCCAGCAGACCTAGCGGGAGTGTAGATACGCAGTATTTT.

CDR3 residues: CASSSGTLAKNIQYF. The CDR3 region has the DNA TGTGCCAGCAGCTCAGGGACACTAGCCAAAAACATTCAGTACTTC. V is TRBV28 and J is TRBJ2-4; a possible D gene is TRBD1 (6 bases). The CDR3 sequence is 15 residues long. Germline CDR1 and CDR2: MDHEN and SYDVKM. Trimming removed 6 bases from V and 0 bases from J, with 12 bases in between.